The present entry profiles one T cell receptor (beta chain) with its context. Its specificity is not known. TCR alpha and TCR beta cDNA libraries carrying sample barcodes and UMIs came from 5'RACE with constant-segment primers. Each CDR3 protein gets one entry after TCRdb re-called the 5' RACE reads with MiXCR. The repertoire holds 500,000 to 650,000 distinct CDR3 sequences, with about 20% as singletons. With 3 bases removed from V and 3 bases from J, the gap between germline ends came to 12 bases. The germline V gene encodes CDR1 SQVTM and CDR2 ANQGSEA. The CDR3 has 13 residues. This sample stems from a study of T-cell memory formation after mild COVID-19. Points from the study as a whole: There was a balanced CD4/CD8 profile in clones contracting day 15 to 85, and later expanders leaned CD4+. In pre-infection memory, a portion of responding clones appeared, which suggested that cross-reactive memory joined.

V is TRBV29-1 and J is TRBJ2-7, with D possibly TRBD1 on 5 matching bases. The TCR originated in an adult woman who had mild COVID-19 (a few samples of this study predate the infection). Cell type and time point are not known. Source material: PBMCs or a T cell subset sorted from them (not recorded which). The CDR3 here is CSVDSGNGYEQYF. In DNA, the CDR3 is TGCAGCGTTGATTCAGGGAACGGCTACGAGCAGTACTTC.